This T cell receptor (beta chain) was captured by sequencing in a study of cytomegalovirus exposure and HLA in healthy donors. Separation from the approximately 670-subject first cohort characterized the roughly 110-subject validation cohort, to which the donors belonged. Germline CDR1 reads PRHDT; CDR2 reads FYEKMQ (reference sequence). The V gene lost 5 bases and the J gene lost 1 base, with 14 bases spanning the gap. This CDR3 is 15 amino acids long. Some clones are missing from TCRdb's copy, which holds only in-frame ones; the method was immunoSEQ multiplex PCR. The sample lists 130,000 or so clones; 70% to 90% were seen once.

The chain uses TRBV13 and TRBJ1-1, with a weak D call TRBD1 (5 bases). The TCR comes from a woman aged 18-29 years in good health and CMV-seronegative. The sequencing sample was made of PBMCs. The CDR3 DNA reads TGTGCCAGCAGCCTTCCCCCGGGGGGGAACACTGAAGCTTTCTTT. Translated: CASSLPPGGNTEAFF.